The present TCR beta chain was sequenced within a study of CD8 T cells in ankylosing spondylitis. The CDR3 spans 17 residues. The germline V gene has CDR1 KGHSH and CDR2 LQKENI. Trimming removed 6 bases from V and 11 bases from J, with 29 bases in between. With respect to this clonotype: Its specificity is not known.

Quantitative 5'-RACE with molecular barcodes produced the TCR beta libraries. One entry per CDR3 protein results from TCRdb running MiXCR on the 5' RACE reads. The sample holds roughly 250,000 distinct CDR3 sequences, 8% to 9.5% seen once. Study-level findings and limits: In the blood and synovial fluid of reactive arthritis, some motif variants had been previously reported. According to the report, clones linked to the disease were significantly enriched in matched synovial fluid samples taken from ankylosing spondylitis patients.

This TCR derives from a male donor with ankylosing spondylitis or in good health (not recorded which). The gene calls are TRBV18 and TRBJ1-3, with D possibly matching TRBD1 (5 bases). Input material: blood, either unsorted or a sorted T cell fraction (not recorded which). CDR3 DNA sequence: TGTGCCAGCTCTCCCTTGGTCAGGTCGCGGAATGGGGACGCCATATATTTT. It yields the protein CASSPLVRSRNGDAIYF.